The rows below give T cell receptor beta chains drawn from one sample of a study of blood T cell repertoires in COVID-19. Repertoires were generated with immunoSEQ multiplex PCR, while TCRdb's copy carries only in-frame clones and drops some. Among approximately 130,000 clones, over 75% were seen once, and the ten largest hold approximately 8.1%. The sample comprised peripheral blood. These receptors all stem from a man between 50 and 59 years old with acute or convalescent COVID-19. Each CDR3 is given with its conserved first and last residue. The D gene is left open where the match is weak. Expanded clones are given a class, and other clones once, few, many or no size at all.

v_call: TRBV7-2; j_call: TRBJ2-7; clone_size: NA; d_call: TRBD2; cdr3_aa: CASSLVVAGGQEQYF; cdr3_nt: TGTGCCAGCAGCTTAGTAGTAGCGGGAGGGCAAGAGCAGTACTTC
v_call: TRBV3-1/TRBV3-2; j_call: TRBJ2-5; clone_size: NA; d_call: TRBD2; cdr3_aa: CASSQGGETQYF; cdr3_nt: TGTGCCAGCAGCCAGGGGGGGGAGACCCAGTACTTC
v_call: TRBV10-2; j_call: TRBJ1-1; clone_size: once; d_call: TRBD1; cdr3_aa: CASSYPGQGTEAFF; cdr3_nt: TGCGCCAGCAGCTATCCGGGACAGGGGACTGAAGCTTTCTTT
v_call: TRBV10-3; j_call: TRBJ1-1; clone_size: NA; d_call: NA; cdr3_aa: CAISESTNTEAFF; cdr3_nt: TGTGCCATCAGTGAGTCTACTAACACTGAAGCTTTCTTT
v_call: TRBV19; j_call: TRBJ1-4; clone_size: NA; d_call: TRBD1; cdr3_aa: CASSAQTGGGEKLFF; cdr3_nt: TGTGCCAGTAGTGCCCAGACAGGGGGAGGCGAAAAACTGTTTTTT
v_call: TRBV27; j_call: TRBJ2-3; clone_size: NA; d_call: TRBD2; cdr3_aa: CASTFLRLAGTDTQYF; cdr3_nt: TGTGCCAGCACGTTTTTAAGACTAGCGGGTACGGATACGCAGTATTTT
v_call: TRBV19; j_call: TRBJ1-1; clone_size: NA; d_call: NA; cdr3_aa: CASLSGGGTEAFF; cdr3_nt: TGTGCCAGTCTGTCGGGGGGCGGAACTGAAGCTTTCTTT
v_call: TRBV5-6; j_call: TRBJ2-1; clone_size: NA; d_call: NA; cdr3_aa: CASSRGLDNYNEQFF; cdr3_nt: TGTGCCAGCAGCAGGGGACTGGACAACTACAATGAGCAGTTCTTC
v_call: TRBV12-3/TRBV12-4; j_call: TRBJ2-3; clone_size: NA; d_call: TRBD2; cdr3_aa: CASSFASGLGQYF; cdr3_nt: TGTGCCAGCAGTTTCGCTAGCGGCTTGGGGCAGTATTTT
v_call: TRBV4-2; j_call: TRBJ2-2; clone_size: once; d_call: NA; cdr3_aa: CASSPFTGEITGELFF; cdr3_nt: TGTGCCAGCAGCCCCTTTACGGGAGAGATCACCGGGGAGCTGTTTTTT
v_call: TRBV10-2; j_call: TRBJ2-7; clone_size: NA; d_call: NA; cdr3_aa: CASNPGLRYEQYF; cdr3_nt: TGCGCCAGCAATCCGGGACTGCGCTACGAGCAGTACTTC
v_call: TRBV10-2; j_call: TRBJ2-7; clone_size: NA; d_call: TRBD2; cdr3_aa: CASSLAGGAAEQYF; cdr3_nt: TGCGCCAGCAGTTTAGCGGGAGGAGCGGCCGAGCAGTACTTC
v_call: TRBV7-8; j_call: TRBJ2-7; clone_size: NA; d_call: NA; cdr3_aa: CASSLVPGQPYEQYF; cdr3_nt: TGTGCCAGCAGCTTAGTCCCTGGACAGCCCTACGAGCAGTACTTC
v_call: TRBV27; j_call: TRBJ2-3; clone_size: NA; d_call: NA; cdr3_aa: CASSLSGRGVADTQYF; cdr3_nt: TGTGCCAGCAGTTTAAGTGGGCGCGGGGTCGCAGATACGCAGTATTTT
v_call: TRBV24-1; j_call: TRBJ2-1; clone_size: NA; d_call: NA; cdr3_aa: CATSSPGDRYNEQFF; cdr3_nt: TGTGCCACCAGTTCTCCGGGAGACCGCTACAATGAGCAGTTCTTC
v_call: TRBV11-2; j_call: TRBJ2-1; clone_size: NA; d_call: TRBD1; cdr3_aa: CASSVRGRGQDEQFF; cdr3_nt: TGTGCCAGCAGCGTCCGGGGCAGGGGGCAGGATGAGCAGTTCTTC
v_call: TRBV3-1/TRBV3-2; j_call: TRBJ2-1; clone_size: NA; d_call: NA; cdr3_aa: CASSQAGQSLHNEQFF; cdr3_nt: TGTGCCAGCAGCCAGGCGGGACAGTCATTACACAATGAGCAGTTCTTC
v_call: TRBV5-1; j_call: TRBJ1-1; clone_size: NA; d_call: NA; cdr3_aa: CASSLVGGRMNTEAFF; cdr3_nt: TGCGCCAGCAGCTTGGTCGGGGGGCGTATGAACACTGAAGCTTTCTTT
v_call: TRBV19; j_call: TRBJ2-3; clone_size: NA; d_call: NA; cdr3_aa: CASSIQGNTDTQYF; cdr3_nt: TGTGCCAGTAGTATCCAGGGGAACACAGATACGCAGTATTTT
v_call: TRBV3-1/TRBV3-2; j_call: TRBJ1-4; clone_size: once; d_call: TRBD1; cdr3_aa: CASSQTGLEKLFF; cdr3_nt: TGTGCCAGCAGCCAGACAGGGTTGGAAAAACTGTTTTTT
v_call: TRBV6-5; j_call: TRBJ1-2; clone_size: NA; d_call: TRBD1; cdr3_aa: CASSYRRQGGGYTF; cdr3_nt: TGTGCCAGCAGTTACAGGAGACAGGGTGGTGGCTACACCTTC
v_call: TRBV5-4; j_call: TRBJ1-2; clone_size: NA; d_call: TRBD1; cdr3_aa: CASSPGQGRDYGYTF; cdr3_nt: TGTGCCAGCAGTCCAGGACAGGGGCGGGACTATGGCTACACCTTC
v_call: TRBV5-1; j_call: TRBJ2-1; clone_size: NA; d_call: NA; cdr3_aa: CASSWTVTSSYNEQFF; cdr3_nt: TGCGCCAGCAGCTGGACGGTCACTAGCTCCTACAATGAGCAGTTCTTC
v_call: TRBV6-5; j_call: TRBJ2-7; clone_size: NA; d_call: NA; cdr3_aa: CASGRTKLYEQYF; cdr3_nt: TGTGCCAGCGGAAGGACTAAACTTTACGAGCAGTACTTC
v_call: TRBV27; j_call: TRBJ1-2; clone_size: NA; d_call: TRBD1; cdr3_aa: CASSLVGQGKGGYTF; cdr3_nt: TGTGCCAGCAGTTTAGTGGGACAGGGAAAGGGTGGCTACACCTTC
v_call: TRBV25-1; j_call: TRBJ1-1; clone_size: NA; d_call: NA; cdr3_aa: CASSEPTPSGNTEAFF; cdr3_nt: TGTGCCAGCAGTGAACCCACTCCTTCGGGGAACACTGAAGCTTTCTTT
v_call: TRBV20-1; j_call: TRBJ2-7; clone_size: NA; d_call: NA; cdr3_aa: CSASRREGAGRTYEQYF; cdr3_nt: TGCAGTGCTAGTAGACGGGAGGGGGCGGGACGAACCTACGAGCAGTACTTC
v_call: TRBV14; j_call: TRBJ1-6; clone_size: NA; d_call: NA; cdr3_aa: CASSLAAGTRNSPLHF; cdr3_nt: TGTGCCAGCAGCCTCGCCGCCGGGACAAGGAATTCACCCCTCCACTTT
v_call: TRBV5-4; j_call: TRBJ2-2; clone_size: NA; d_call: TRBD2; cdr3_aa: CASSFRGRGAGELFF; cdr3_nt: TGTGCCAGCAGCTTCCGCGGGAGGGGTGCCGGGGAGCTGTTTTTT
v_call: TRBV5-1; j_call: TRBJ1-2; clone_size: NA; d_call: NA; cdr3_aa: CASSPVDSQYGYTF; cdr3_nt: TGCGCCAGCAGCCCTGTGGACAGTCAATATGGCTACACCTTC
v_call: TRBV11-3; j_call: TRBJ2-7; clone_size: once; d_call: TRBD2; cdr3_aa: CASSLRVLAGPPYEQYF; cdr3_nt: TGTGCCAGCAGCTTACGAGTCCTAGCGGGACCACCCTACGAGCAGTACTTC
v_call: TRBV28; j_call: TRBJ2-3; clone_size: NA; d_call: NA; cdr3_aa: CASSLASLADTQYF; cdr3_nt: TGTGCCAGCAGTTTGGCTAGTTTGGCAGATACGCAGTATTTT
v_call: TRBV19; j_call: TRBJ1-2; clone_size: NA; d_call: NA; cdr3_aa: CASSFPGNYGYTF; cdr3_nt: TGTGCCAGTAGTTTCCCAGGCAACTATGGCTACACCTTC
v_call: TRBV11-2; j_call: TRBJ2-2; clone_size: NA; d_call: NA; cdr3_aa: CASGRLDWNTGELFF; cdr3_nt: TGTGCCAGCGGCCGCCTGGACTGGAACACCGGGGAGCTGTTTTTT
v_call: TRBV10-3; j_call: TRBJ2-3; clone_size: NA; d_call: TRBD2; cdr3_aa: CAISNLSGTLATDTQYF; cdr3_nt: TGTGCCATCTCGAACCTAAGCGGGACCCTGGCCACAGATACGCAGTATTTT
v_call: TRBV2; j_call: TRBJ2-7; clone_size: NA; d_call: TRBD2; cdr3_aa: CASSDELAVSYEQYF; cdr3_nt: TGTGCCAGCAGTGATGAACTAGCGGTCTCCTACGAGCAGTACTTC
v_call: TRBV19; j_call: TRBJ2-3; clone_size: NA; d_call: TRBD2; cdr3_aa: CASSSPGLAAADTQYF; cdr3_nt: TGTGCCAGTAGTTCACCCGGACTAGCGGCGGCAGATACGCAGTATTTT
v_call: TRBV9; j_call: TRBJ1-6; clone_size: few; d_call: TRBD1; cdr3_aa: CASRGQGFNSPLHF; cdr3_nt: TGTGCCAGCAGAGGACAGGGGTTTAATTCACCCCTCCACTTT
v_call: TRBV3-1/TRBV3-2; j_call: TRBJ1-4; clone_size: NA; d_call: NA; cdr3_aa: CASSLSGTAQKLFF; cdr3_nt: TGTGCCAGCAGCCTAAGTGGAACAGCCCAGAAACTGTTTTTT
v_call: TRBV7-6; j_call: TRBJ2-7; clone_size: few; d_call: NA; cdr3_aa: CASSLRTGLEQYF; cdr3_nt: TGTGCCAGCAGCTTAAGAACAGGGCTCGAGCAGTACTTC
v_call: TRBV9; j_call: TRBJ1-3; clone_size: NA; d_call: NA; cdr3_aa: CASSVTGPSSGNTIYF; cdr3_nt: TGTGCCAGCAGCGTAACAGGGCCAAGCTCTGGAAACACCATATATTTT
v_call: TRBV19; j_call: TRBJ1-2; clone_size: once; d_call: TRBD1; cdr3_aa: CASSSIDRGNYGYTF; cdr3_nt: TGTGCCAGTAGTTCAATCGACAGGGGGAACTATGGCTACACCTTC
v_call: TRBV12-3/TRBV12-4; j_call: TRBJ2-1; clone_size: NA; d_call: NA; cdr3_aa: CASSLLYNEQFF; cdr3_nt: TGTGCCAGCAGTTTATTATACAATGAGCAGTTCTTC
v_call: TRBV7-9; j_call: TRBJ2-1; clone_size: NA; d_call: TRBD2; cdr3_aa: CASSLAAVRTSANNEQFF; cdr3_nt: TGTGCCAGCAGCTTAGCTGCTGTGAGGACTAGCGCGAACAATGAGCAGTTCTTC
v_call: TRBV6-2/TRBV6-3; j_call: TRBJ1-2; clone_size: NA; d_call: NA; cdr3_aa: CASSYSGPNYGYTF; cdr3_nt: TGTGCCAGCAGTTACTCGGGCCCTAACTATGGCTACACCTTC
v_call: TRBV24-1; j_call: TRBJ2-1; clone_size: NA; d_call: TRBD2; cdr3_aa: CATKTGTSAYNEQFF; cdr3_nt: TGTGCCACCAAAACCGGGACTAGCGCATACAATGAGCAGTTCTTC
v_call: TRBV30; j_call: TRBJ2-2; clone_size: NA; d_call: TRBD2; cdr3_aa: CAWSAVAGGAGELFF; cdr3_nt: TGTGCCTGGAGTGCGGTGGCGGGAGGGGCCGGGGAGCTGTTTTTT
v_call: TRBV27; j_call: TRBJ1-5; clone_size: NA; d_call: NA; cdr3_aa: CASSLSEVQPQHF; cdr3_nt: TGTGCCAGCAGTTTGAGTGAAGTTCAGCCCCAGCATTTT
v_call: TRBV18; j_call: TRBJ1-5; clone_size: NA; d_call: TRBD1; cdr3_aa: CASSRTGGDQPQHF; cdr3_nt: TGTGCCAGCTCGCGGACAGGGGGAGACCAGCCCCAGCATTTT
v_call: TRBV6-5; j_call: TRBJ2-5; clone_size: NA; d_call: NA; cdr3_aa: CASSYSGRFETQYF; cdr3_nt: TGTGCCAGCAGTTACTCTGGCAGGTTTGAGACCCAGTACTTC